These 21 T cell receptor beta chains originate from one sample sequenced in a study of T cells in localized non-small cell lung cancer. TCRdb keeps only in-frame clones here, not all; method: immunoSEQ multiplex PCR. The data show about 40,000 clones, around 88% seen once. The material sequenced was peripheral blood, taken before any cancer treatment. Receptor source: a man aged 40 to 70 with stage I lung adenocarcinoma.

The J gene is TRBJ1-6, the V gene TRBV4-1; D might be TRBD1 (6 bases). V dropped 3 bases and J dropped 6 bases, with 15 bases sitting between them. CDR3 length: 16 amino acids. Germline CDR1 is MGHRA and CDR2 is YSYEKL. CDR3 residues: CASSQPAQGPNSPLHF. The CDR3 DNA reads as TGCGCCAGCAGCCAGCCCGCCCAGGGGCCTAATTCACCCCTCCACTTT.

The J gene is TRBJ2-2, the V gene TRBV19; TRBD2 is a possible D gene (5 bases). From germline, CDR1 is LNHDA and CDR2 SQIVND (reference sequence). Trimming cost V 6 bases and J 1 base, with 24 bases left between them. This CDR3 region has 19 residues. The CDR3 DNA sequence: TGTGCCAGTAGGCCGTCCCCTTTCGAGGGAAGCCTGAACACCGGGGAGCTGTTTTTT. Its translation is CASRPSPFEGSLNTGELFF.

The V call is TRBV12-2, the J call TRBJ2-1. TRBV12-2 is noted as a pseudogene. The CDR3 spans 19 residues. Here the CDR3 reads CASRLGDLVVADRYNEQFF. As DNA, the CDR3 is TGTGCAAGTCGCTTAGGGGATCTAGTTGTAGCAGACCGCTACAATGAGCAGTTCTTC.

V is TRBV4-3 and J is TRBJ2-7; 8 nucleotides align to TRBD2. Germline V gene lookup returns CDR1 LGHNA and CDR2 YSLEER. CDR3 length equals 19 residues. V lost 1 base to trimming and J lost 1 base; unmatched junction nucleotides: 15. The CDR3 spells CASSQGIAWREDPSYEQYF. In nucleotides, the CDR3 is TGCGCCAGCAGCCAAGGCATAGCTTGGCGGGAGGACCCATCCTACGAGCAGTACTTC.

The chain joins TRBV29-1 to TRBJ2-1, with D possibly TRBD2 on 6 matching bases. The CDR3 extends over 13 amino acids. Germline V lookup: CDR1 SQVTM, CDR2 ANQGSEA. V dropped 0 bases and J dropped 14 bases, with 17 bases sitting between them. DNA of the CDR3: TGCAGCGTTGAAGAATATTTGGGGGGTTCGGAGTTCTTC. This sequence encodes CSVEEYLGGSEFF.

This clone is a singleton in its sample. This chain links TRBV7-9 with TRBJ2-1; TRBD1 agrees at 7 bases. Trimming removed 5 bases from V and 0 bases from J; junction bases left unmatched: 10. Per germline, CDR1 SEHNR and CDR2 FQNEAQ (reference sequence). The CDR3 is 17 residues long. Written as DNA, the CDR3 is TGTGCCAGCAGCCTACTCCCGACAGGGAGCTCCTACAATGAGCAGTTCTTC. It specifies CASSLLPTGSSYNEQFF.

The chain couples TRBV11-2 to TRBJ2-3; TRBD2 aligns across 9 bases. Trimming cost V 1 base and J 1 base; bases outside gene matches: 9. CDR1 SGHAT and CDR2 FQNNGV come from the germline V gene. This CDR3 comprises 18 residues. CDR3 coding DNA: TGTGCCAGCAGCTTAGGATTACTAGCGGGTATGGGCACAGATACGCAGTATTTT. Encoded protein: CASSLGLLAGMGTDTQYF.

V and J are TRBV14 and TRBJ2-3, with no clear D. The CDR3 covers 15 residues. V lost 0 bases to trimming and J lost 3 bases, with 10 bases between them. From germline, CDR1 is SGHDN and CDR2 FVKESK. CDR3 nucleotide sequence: TGTGCCAGCAGCCAAGATAAAGGGTGGACAGATACGCAGTATTTT. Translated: CASSQDKGWTDTQYF.

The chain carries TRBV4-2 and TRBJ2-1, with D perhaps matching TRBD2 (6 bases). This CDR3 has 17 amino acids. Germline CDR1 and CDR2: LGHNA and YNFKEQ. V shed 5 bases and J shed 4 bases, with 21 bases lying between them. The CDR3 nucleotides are TGTGCCAGCAGCAACCGCTTGTTGACTAGGTCTTACAATGAGCAGTTCTTC. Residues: CASSNRLLTRSYNEQFF.

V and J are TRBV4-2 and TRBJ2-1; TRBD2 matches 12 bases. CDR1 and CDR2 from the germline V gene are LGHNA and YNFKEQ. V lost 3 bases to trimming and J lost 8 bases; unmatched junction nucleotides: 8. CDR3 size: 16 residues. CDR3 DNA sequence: TGTGCCAGCAGCCAGAAGGCTAGCGGGAGGGTAGATGAGCAGTTCTTC. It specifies CASSQKASGRVDEQFF.

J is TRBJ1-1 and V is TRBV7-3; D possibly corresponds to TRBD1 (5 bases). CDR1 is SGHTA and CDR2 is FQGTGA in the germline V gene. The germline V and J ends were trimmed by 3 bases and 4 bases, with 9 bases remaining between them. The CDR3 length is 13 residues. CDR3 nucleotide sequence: TGTGCCAGCAGCTTTCGGAGGGGCACTGAAGCTTTCTTT. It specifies CASSFRRGTEAFF. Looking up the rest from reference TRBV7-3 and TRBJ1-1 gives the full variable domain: GAGVSQTPSNKVTEKGKYVELRCDPISGHTALYWYRQSLGQGPEFLIYFQGTGAADDSGLPNDRFFAVRPEGSVSTLKIQRTERGDSAVYLCASSFRRGTEAFFGQGTRLTVV.

The CDR3 bases are TGTGCCAGCAGCGTGGGACTACCCACAGATACGCAGTATTTT. It is translated as CASSVGLPTDTQYF. V and J are TRBV5-6 and TRBJ2-3, with 7 bases aligning to TRBD2. J gave up 2 bases and V 4 bases, and 4 bases lay outside the gene matches. This CDR3 contains 14 residues. Looked up from germline, CDR1 is SGHDT and CDR2 is YYEEEE.

This CDR3 is CASSQMGSGANVLTF. Written as DNA, the CDR3 is TGTGCCAGCAGCCAAATGGGCTCTGGGGCCAACGTCCTGACTTTC. This chain links TRBV14 with TRBJ2-6; D is unclear. The CDR3 sequence is 15 residues long. V lost 2 bases, J lost 0 bases, and 5 bases lay in between. The germline CDR1 and CDR2 sequences are SGHDN and FVKESK.

CDR3 amino acids: CASTPQRGGETQYF. The CDR3 DNA follows: TGTGCCAGCACCCCTCAGCGAGGGGGAGAGACCCAGTACTTC. The chain carries TRBV5-4 and TRBJ2-5, with D possibly matching TRBD1 (6 bases). The CDR3 covers 14 residues. V dropped 6 bases and J dropped 4 bases, with 16 bases sitting between them. In germline, CDR1 is SGHNT, CDR2 YYREEE (reference sequence).

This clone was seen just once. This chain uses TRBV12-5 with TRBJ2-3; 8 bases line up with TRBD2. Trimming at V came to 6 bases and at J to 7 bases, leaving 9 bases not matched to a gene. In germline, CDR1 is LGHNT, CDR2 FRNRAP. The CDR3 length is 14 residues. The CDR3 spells CASGGTSHGNTQYF. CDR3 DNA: TGTGCTAGTGGAGGGACTAGTCATGGGAATACGCAGTATTTT.

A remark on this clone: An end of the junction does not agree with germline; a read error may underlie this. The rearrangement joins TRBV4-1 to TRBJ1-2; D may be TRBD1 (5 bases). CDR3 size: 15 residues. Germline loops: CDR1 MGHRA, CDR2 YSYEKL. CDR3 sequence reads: CASSQGQGGYYGYTF. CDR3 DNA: TGCGCCAGCAGCCAAGGTCAGGGCGGTTACTACGGCTACACCTTC.

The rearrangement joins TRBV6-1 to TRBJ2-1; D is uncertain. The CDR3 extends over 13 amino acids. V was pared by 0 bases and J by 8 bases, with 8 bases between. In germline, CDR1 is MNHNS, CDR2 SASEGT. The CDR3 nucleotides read TGTGCCAGCAGTGAAGCACGAATTGATGAGCAGTTCTTC. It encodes CASSEARIDEQFF.

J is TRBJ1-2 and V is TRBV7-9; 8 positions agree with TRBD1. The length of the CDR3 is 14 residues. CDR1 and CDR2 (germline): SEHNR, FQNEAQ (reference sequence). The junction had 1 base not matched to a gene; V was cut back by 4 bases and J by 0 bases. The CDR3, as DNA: TGTGCCAGCAGCTCGACAGGGGCTAACTATGGCTACACCTTC. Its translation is CASSSTGANYGYTF.

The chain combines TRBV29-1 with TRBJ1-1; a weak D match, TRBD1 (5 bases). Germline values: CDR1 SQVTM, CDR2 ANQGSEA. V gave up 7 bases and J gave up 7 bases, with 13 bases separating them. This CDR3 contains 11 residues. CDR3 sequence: CSAAWDGEAFF. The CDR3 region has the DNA TGCAGCGCTGCTTGGGACGGTGAAGCTTTCTTT.

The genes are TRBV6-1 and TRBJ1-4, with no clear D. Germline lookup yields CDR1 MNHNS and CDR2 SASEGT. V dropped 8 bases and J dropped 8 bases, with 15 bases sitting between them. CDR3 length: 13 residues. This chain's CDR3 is CASEEPSTEKLFF. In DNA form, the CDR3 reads TGTGCCAGCGAAGAACCCTCTACGGAAAAACTGTTTTTT.

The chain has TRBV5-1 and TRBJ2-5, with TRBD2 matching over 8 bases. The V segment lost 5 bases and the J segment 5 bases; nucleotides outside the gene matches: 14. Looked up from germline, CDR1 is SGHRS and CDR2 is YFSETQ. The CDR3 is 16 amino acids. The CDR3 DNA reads TGCGCCAGCAGACTACTAGCGGATAAATCTCCGGAGACCCAGTACTTC. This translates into CASRLLADKSPETQYF.